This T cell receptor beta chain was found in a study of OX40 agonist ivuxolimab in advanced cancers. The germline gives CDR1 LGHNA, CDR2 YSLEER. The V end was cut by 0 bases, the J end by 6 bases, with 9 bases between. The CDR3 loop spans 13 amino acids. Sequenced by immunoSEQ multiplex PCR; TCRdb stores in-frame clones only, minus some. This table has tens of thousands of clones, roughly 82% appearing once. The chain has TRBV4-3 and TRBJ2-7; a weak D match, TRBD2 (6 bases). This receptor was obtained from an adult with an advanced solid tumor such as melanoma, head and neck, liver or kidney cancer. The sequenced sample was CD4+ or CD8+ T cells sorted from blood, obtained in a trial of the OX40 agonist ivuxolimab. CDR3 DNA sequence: TGCGCCAGCAGCCAAGATATCGGGGGCGAGCAGTACTTC. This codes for CASSQDIGGEQYF.